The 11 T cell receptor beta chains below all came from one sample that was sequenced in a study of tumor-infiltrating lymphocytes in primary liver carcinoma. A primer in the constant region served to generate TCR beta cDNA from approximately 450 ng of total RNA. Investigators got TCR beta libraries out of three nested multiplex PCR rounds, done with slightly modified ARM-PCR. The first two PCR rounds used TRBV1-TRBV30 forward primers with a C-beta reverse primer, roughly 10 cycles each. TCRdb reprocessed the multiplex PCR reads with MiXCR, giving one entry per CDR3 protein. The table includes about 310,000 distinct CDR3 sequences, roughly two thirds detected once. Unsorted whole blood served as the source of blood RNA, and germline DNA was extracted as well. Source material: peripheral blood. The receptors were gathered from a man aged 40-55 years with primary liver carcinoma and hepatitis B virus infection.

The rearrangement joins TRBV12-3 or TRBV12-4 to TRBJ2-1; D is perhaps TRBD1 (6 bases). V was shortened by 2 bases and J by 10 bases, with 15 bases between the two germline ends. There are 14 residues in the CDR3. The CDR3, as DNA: TGTGCCAGCAGTTTATTGCCCCTGGACAGAGAGCAGTTCTTC. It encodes CASSLLPLDREQFF.

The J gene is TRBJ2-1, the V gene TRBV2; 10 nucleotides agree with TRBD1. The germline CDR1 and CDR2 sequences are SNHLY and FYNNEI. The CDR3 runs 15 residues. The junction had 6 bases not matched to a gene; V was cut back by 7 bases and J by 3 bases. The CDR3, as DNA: TGTGCCAGCAAGTGGGGGACAGGGGACTACAATGAGCAGTTCTTC. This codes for CASKWGTGDYNEQFF.

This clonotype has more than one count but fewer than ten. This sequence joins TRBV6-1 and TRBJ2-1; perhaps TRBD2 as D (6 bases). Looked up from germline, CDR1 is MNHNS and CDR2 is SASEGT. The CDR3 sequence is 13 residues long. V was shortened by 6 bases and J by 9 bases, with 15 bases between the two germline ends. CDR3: CASSSTRGGEQFF. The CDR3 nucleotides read TGTGCCAGCAGCTCGACTAGGGGCGGTGAGCAGTTCTTC.

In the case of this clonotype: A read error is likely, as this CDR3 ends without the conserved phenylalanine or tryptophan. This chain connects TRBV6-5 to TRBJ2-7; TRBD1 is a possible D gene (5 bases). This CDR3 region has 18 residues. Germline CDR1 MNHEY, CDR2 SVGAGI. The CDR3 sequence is CVSSYSIGAGQGPGEQYS. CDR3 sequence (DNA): TGTGTCAGCAGTTACTCGATAGGGGCAGGTCAGGGCCCCGGCGAGCAGTACTCC.

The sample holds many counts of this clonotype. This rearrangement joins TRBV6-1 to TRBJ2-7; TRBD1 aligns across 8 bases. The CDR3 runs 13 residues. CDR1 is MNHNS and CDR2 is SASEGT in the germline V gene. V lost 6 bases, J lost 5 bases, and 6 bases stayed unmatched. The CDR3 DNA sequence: TGTGCCAGCAGCGAATGGACAGGGAACGAGCAGTACTTC. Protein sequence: CASSEWTGNEQYF.

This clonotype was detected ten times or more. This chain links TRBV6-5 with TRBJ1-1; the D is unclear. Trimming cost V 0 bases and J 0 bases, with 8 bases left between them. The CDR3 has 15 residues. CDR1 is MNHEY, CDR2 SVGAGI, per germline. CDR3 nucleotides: TGTGCCAGCAGTTACTCATCCGATGTGAACACTGAAGCTTTCTTT. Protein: CASSYSSDVNTEAFF.

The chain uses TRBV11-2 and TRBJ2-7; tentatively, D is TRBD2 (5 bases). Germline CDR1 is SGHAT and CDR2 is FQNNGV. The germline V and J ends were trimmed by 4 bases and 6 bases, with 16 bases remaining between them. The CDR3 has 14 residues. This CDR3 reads CASSYQTEACEQYF. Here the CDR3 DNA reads TGTGCCAGCAGCTATCAGACGGAGGCCTGCGAGCAGTACTTC.

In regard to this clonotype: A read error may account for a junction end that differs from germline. The CDR3 region is CASSGDSPSTGTQYF. The DNA for the CDR3 is TGCGCCAGCAGCGGGGACAGCCCTAGCACAGGTACGCAGTATTTT. This chain joins TRBV5-1 and TRBJ2-3, with TRBD1 matching over 7 bases. Germline CDR1 and CDR2: SGHRS and YFSETQ. The CDR3 extends over 15 amino acids.

CDR3 amino acids: CASSPMTSGRYTGELFF. The CDR3 bases are TGTGCCAGCAGTCCTATGACTAGCGGGAGGTACACCGGGGAGCTGTTTTTT. The gene calls are TRBV28 and TRBJ2-2, with TRBD2 identical over 13 bases. The ends lost 5 bases at V and 3 bases at J; junction bases unmatched: 6. This CDR3 has 17 residues. Germline V lookup: CDR1 MDHEN, CDR2 SYDVKM.

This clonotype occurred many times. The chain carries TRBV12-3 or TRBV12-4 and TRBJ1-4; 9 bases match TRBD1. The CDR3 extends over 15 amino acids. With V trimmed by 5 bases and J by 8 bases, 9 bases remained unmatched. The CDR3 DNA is TGTGCCAGCAGTGGGACAGGGAGGAGTAAAGAAAAACTGTTTTTT. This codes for CASSGTGRSKEKLFF.

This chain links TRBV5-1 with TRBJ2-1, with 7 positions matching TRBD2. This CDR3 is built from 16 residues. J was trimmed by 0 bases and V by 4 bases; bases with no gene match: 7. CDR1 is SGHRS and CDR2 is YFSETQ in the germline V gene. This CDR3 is CASSGGTTPSYNEQFF. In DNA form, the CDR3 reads TGCGCCAGCAGCGGGGGGACTACCCCCTCCTACAATGAGCAGTTCTTC.